This TCR beta chain was observed in a study of T cells after yellow fever vaccination. TCRdb redid the calling of the 5' RACE reads with MiXCR, one entry per CDR3 protein. This sample has about 500,000 distinct CDR3 sequences; around a sixth occur once, and the top ten carry 15% to 20%. CDR3 size: 15 residues. Deletions cut 4 bases from V and 1 base from J, with 13 bases between. Germline lookup yields CDR1 MNHEY and CDR2 SVGAGI. In this sample, this clonotype turned up a few times. The sample consisted of PBMCs, taken about 5 days after the first yellow fever vaccination. The receptor was isolated from a man between 18 and 29 years old who received the YFV17D yellow fever vaccine. The genes are TRBV6-5 and TRBJ1-1; D not certain. The CDR3 spells CASSLAGEENTEAFF. Written as DNA, the CDR3 is TGTGCCAGCAGTTTAGCCGGGGAGGAGAACACTGAAGCTTTCTTT.